These 16 T cell receptor beta chains were all obtained from the same sample, sequenced in a study of neurological immune-mediated disorders. As for time point: longitudinal time-point 3. In TCRdb, the 5' RACE reads were re-called with MiXCR into one record per CDR3 protein. The data show tens of thousands of distinct CDR3 sequences, with roughly 7.7% seen just once and 1.9% held by the top ten. Sequences were obtained from PBMCs. These receptors all come from a woman aged 40 to 50 in good health.

This clonotype came up many times. The CDR3 region is CASSLLGGSTDTQYF. In DNA form, the CDR3 reads TGCGCCAGCAGCTTACTTGGGGGGAGCACAGATACGCAGTATTTT. This sequence joins TRBV5-1 and TRBJ2-3, with D possibly TRBD2 on 6 matching bases. The CDR3 has 15 residues. Trimming took 2 bases from V and 0 from J, leaving 10 bases between them. From germline, CDR1 is SGHRS and CDR2 YFSETQ.

There are many counts of this clonotype. Here the CDR3 DNA reads TGTGCCAGCAGTTACCGCCTAGCGGAAGAGACCCAGTACTTC. This codes for CASSYRLAEETQYF. The genes are TRBV6-5 and TRBJ2-5; TRBD2 agrees at 7 bases. The V gene end was trimmed by 2 bases and the J gene end by 3 bases; junction bases not matched to a gene: 3. The CDR3 extends over 14 amino acids. Germline V gene sequence: CDR1 MNHEY, CDR2 SVGAGI.

This clonotype came up many times. This chain connects TRBV20-1 to TRBJ2-3; 8 bases fit TRBD2. The germline gives CDR1 DFQATT, CDR2 SNEGSKA (reference sequence). With V trimmed by 1 base and J by 0 bases, 3 bases remained unmatched. The CDR3 contains 15 residues. The CDR3: CSARVLAGSTDTQYF. For the CDR3, the DNA is TGCAGTGCTAGAGTCCTAGCGGGTAGCACAGATACGCAGTATTTT.

V usage is TRBV7-8 and J usage is TRBJ2-2, with TRBD2 matching 9 bases. Trimming at V came to 1 base and at J to 8 bases, leaving 8 bases not matched to a gene. The CDR3 runs to 16 residues. Germline V CDR1 and CDR2: SGHVS, FQNEAQ. CDR3: CASSLGASGESGELFF. In DNA, the CDR3 is TGTGCCAGCAGCTTAGGGGCTAGCGGGGAAAGTGGGGAGCTGTTTTTT.

This clonotype showed up many times. J is TRBJ1-1 and V is TRBV10-3; a possible D gene is TRBD1 (6 bases). CDR3 length equals 13 residues. Germline assignment: CDR1 ENHRY and CDR2 SYGVKD. The V gene lost 4 bases and the J gene lost 5 bases, with 11 bases spanning the gap. CDR3 residues: CAISAEGGTEAFF. As DNA, the CDR3 is TGTGCCATCAGTGCAGAAGGGGGAACTGAAGCTTTCTTT.

This clonotype was picked up many times. The V call is TRBV3-1, the J call TRBJ2-7; D is uncertain. Trimming took 7 bases from V and 0 from J, leaving 13 bases between them. The CDR3 runs to 14 residues. The germline gives CDR1 LGHDT, CDR2 YNNKEL (reference sequence). The CDR3: CASTHSWSSYEQYF. The CDR3 DNA reads as TGTGCCAGCACCCACTCATGGAGCTCCTACGAGCAGTACTTC.

This clonotype occurred many times. The chain joins TRBV7-2 to TRBJ2-7, with a possible D match to TRBD1 (6 bases). Germline-derived CDR1 and CDR2 are SGHTA and FQGNSA. The CDR3 is 12 residues long. Trimming pared 6 bases from V and 4 bases from J, leaving 10 bases between. As DNA, the CDR3 is TGTGCCAGCAGTTATACAGGGTACGAGCAGTACTTC. It translates to CASSYTGYEQYF.

This clonotype was counted at least ten times. The chain has TRBV5-6 and TRBJ1-2, with D possibly matching TRBD1 (6 bases). V was trimmed by 4 bases and J by 5 bases, leaving 9 bases between them. Germline loops: CDR1 SGHDT, CDR2 YYEEEE. CDR3 length: 12 amino acids. CDR3 sequence reads: CASSTGQYGYTF. The CDR3, as DNA: TGTGCCAGCAGCACGGGACAATATGGCTACACCTTC.

The chain has TRBV24-1 and TRBJ2-7; D is ambiguous. This CDR3 is built from 12 residues. Trimming left V 9 bases short and J 5 bases short, with 13 bases between. CDR1 KGHDR and CDR2 SFDVKD come from the germline V gene. CDR3 amino acids: CATQPASDEQYF. The CDR3 DNA reads as TGTGCCACCCAGCCGGCTTCGGACGAGCAGTACTTC.

This chain uses TRBV30 with TRBJ2-2; TRBD1 matches 7 bases. This CDR3 is built from 14 residues. Germline values: CDR1 GTSNPN, CDR2 SVGIG (reference sequence). The V segment lost 4 bases and the J segment 4 bases; nucleotides outside the gene matches: 6. CDR3 loop: CAWTPGTVTGELFF. The CDR3 nucleotides read TGTGCCTGGACCCCCGGGACAGTCACCGGGGAGCTGTTTTTT.

This clonotype has at least ten counts. V gene TRBV20-1 combines with J gene TRBJ2-3, with 9 bases lining up with TRBD2. The germline V gene encodes CDR1 DFQATT and CDR2 SNEGSKA (reference sequence). The length of the CDR3 is 13 residues. The V and J ends lost 5 bases and 7 bases, in that order; junction bases with no gene match: 7. In DNA form, the CDR3 reads TGCAGTGCTGGGAGCGGGGGGCCCCATACGCAGTATTTT. Translating it yields CSAGSGGPHTQYF.

This clonotype has a count of ten or more. The chain couples TRBV3-1 to TRBJ2-3; D is unresolved. The CDR3 totals 16 residues. Trimming removed 5 bases from V and 2 bases from J, with 17 bases in between. CDR1 LGHDT and CDR2 YNNKEL come from the germline V gene (reference sequence). The CDR3 DNA reads as TGTGCCAGCAGCTTGGGTCAACGTCTTATCACAGATACGCAGTATTTT. This encodes CASSLGQRLITDTQYF.

This clonotype was detected many times. This chain uses TRBV5-1 with TRBJ2-2, with D uncertain. V was cut by 4 bases and J by 1 base, with 5 bases left in between. The CDR3 has 13 residues. Germline-derived CDR1 and CDR2 are SGHRS and YFSETQ. The CDR3: CASSAQNTGELFF. The DNA for the CDR3 is TGCGCCAGCAGCGCGCAGAACACCGGGGAGCTGTTTTTT.

In its sample, this clonotype was seen many times. The chain uses TRBV6-1 and TRBJ2-1, with D tentatively TRBD1 or TRBD2 (6 bases each). The V end lost 4 bases, the J end lost 9 bases, and 13 bases lay between the germline ends. The CDR3 covers 13 residues. Germline V gives CDR1 MNHNS, CDR2 SASEGT. The CDR3 sequence: CASSVGTGAEQFF. The DNA of the CDR3 is TGTGCCAGCAGTGTTGGTACGGGGGCTGAGCAGTTCTTC.

CDR3 protein: CASSSRPRQGLMRSNEQYF. The CDR3 nucleotides are TGTGCCAGCAGCTCCCGGCCTCGACAGGGTCTAATGAGGAGCAACGAGCAGTACTTC. The chain employs TRBV7-8 and TRBJ2-7; 7 nucleotides agree with TRBD1. Trimming removed 4 bases from V and 5 bases from J; junction bases left unmatched: 23. The length of the CDR3 is 19 residues. Looked up from germline, CDR1 is SGHVS and CDR2 is FQNEAQ.

The table lists this clonotype with many counts. The V and J genes are TRBV9 and TRBJ2-7, with D perhaps TRBD1 (5 bases). V was clipped by 4 bases and J by 3 bases, with 17 bases between them. The CDR3 spans 15 residues. In germline, CDR1 is SGDLS, CDR2 YYNGEE. The CDR3 here is CASSPRGWGDYEQYF. In nucleotides, the CDR3 is TGTGCCAGCAGCCCTAGAGGTTGGGGCGACTACGAGCAGTACTTC. The variable domain in full, completed from reference TRBV9 and TRBJ2-7, reads DSGVTQTPKHLITATGQRVTLRCSPRSGDLSVYWYQQSLDQGLQFLIQYYNGEERAKGNILERFSAQQFPDLHSELNLSSLELGDSALYFCASSPRGWGDYEQYFGPGTRLTVT.